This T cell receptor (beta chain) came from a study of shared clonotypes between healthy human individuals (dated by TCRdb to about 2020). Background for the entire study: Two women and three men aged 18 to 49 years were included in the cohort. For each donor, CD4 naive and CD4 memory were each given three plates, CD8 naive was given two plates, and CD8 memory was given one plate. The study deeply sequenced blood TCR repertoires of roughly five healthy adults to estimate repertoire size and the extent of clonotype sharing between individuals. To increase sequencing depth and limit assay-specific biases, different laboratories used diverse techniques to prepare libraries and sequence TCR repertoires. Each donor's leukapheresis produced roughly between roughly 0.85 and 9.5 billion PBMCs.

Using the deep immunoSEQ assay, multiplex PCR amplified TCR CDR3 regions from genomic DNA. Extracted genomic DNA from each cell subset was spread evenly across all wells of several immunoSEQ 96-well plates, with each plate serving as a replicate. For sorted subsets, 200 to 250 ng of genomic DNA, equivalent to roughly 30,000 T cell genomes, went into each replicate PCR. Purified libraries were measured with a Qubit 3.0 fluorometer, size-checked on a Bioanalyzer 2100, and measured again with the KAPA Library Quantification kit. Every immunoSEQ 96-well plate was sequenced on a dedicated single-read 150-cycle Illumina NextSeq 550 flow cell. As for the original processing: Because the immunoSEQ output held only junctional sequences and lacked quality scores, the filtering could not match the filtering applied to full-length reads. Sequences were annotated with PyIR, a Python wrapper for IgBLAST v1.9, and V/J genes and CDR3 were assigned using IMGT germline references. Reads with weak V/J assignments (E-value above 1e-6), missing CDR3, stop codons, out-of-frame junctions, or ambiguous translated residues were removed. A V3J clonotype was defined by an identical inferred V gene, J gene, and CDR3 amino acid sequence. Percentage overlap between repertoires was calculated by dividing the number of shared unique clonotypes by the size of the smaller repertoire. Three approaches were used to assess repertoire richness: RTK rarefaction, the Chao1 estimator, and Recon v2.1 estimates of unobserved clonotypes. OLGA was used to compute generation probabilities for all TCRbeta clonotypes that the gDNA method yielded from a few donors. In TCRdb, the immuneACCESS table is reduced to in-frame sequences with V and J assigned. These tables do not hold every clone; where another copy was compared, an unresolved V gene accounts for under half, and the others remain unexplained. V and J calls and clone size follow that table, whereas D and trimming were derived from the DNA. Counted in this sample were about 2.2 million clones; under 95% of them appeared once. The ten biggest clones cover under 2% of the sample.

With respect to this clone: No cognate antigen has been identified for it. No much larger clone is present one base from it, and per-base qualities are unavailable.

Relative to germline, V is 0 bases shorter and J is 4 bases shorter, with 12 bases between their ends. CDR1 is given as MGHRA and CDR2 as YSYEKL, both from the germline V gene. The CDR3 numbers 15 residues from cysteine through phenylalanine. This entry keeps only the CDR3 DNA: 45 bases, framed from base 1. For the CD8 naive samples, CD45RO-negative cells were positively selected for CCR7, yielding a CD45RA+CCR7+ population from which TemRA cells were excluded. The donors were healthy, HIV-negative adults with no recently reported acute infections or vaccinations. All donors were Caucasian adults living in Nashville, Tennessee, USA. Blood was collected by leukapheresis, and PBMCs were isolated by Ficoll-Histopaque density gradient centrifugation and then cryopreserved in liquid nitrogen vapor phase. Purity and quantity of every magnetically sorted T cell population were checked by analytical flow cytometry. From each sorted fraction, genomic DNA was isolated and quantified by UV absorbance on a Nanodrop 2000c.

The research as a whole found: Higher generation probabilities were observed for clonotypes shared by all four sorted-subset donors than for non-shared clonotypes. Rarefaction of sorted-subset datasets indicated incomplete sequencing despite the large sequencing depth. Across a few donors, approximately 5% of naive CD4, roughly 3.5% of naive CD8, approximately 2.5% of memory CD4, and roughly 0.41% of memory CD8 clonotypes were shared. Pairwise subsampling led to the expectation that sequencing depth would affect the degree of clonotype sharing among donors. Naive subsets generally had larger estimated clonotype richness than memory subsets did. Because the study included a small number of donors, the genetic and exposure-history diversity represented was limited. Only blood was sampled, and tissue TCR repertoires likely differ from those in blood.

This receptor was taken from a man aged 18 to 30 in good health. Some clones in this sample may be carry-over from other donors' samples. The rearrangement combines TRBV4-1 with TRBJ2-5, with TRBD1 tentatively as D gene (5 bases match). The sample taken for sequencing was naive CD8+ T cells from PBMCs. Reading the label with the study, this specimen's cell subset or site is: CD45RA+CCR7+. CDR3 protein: CASSQDGRVGETQYF. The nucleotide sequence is TGCGCCAGCAGCCAAGATGGCAGGGTGGGAGAGACCCAGTACTTC.